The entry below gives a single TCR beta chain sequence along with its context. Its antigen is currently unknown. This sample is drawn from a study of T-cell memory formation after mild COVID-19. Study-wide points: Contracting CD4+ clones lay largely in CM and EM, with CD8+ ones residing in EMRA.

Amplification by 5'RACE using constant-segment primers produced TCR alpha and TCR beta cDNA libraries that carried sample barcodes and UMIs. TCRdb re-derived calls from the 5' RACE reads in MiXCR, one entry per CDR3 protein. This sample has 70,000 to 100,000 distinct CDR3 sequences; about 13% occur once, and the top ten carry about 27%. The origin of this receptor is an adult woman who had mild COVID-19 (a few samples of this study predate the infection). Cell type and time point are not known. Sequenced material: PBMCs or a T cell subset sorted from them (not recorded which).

The CDR3 DNA reads as TGTGCCAGCAGCCCCCGGACAGGTAACGCCTACAATGAGCAGTTCTTC. Translation gives CASSPRTGNAYNEQFF. The genes are TRBV7-9 and TRBJ2-1; 7 nucleotides agree with TRBD1. Germline assignment: CDR1 SEHNR and CDR2 FQNEAQ (reference sequence). Trimming at V came to 5 bases and at J to 2 bases, leaving 9 bases not matched to a gene. This CDR3 has 16 residues.